This T cell receptor (beta chain) originates from a study of control samples from healthy donors and cancer patients. V shed 4 bases and J shed 6 bases, with 22 bases lying between them. Germline CDR1 reads SGHDT; CDR2 reads YYEEEE. The CDR3 loop spans 16 amino acids. Assay used: immunoSEQ multiplex PCR; TCRdb lists only in-frame clones, some missing. The sample shows approximately 100,000 clones, roughly 86% of them seen only once. The clonotype was recovered from a young man in good health. The chain carries TRBV5-6 and TRBJ1-1; D uncertain. The sequenced sample consisted of blood. This chain's CDR3 is CASSHDVPRDAAEAFF. Written as DNA, the CDR3 is TGTGCCAGCAGCCATGATGTTCCACGGGATGCGGCTGAAGCTTTCTTT.